Below are 22 T cell receptor beta chains sequenced from a single sample in a study of blood T cells in healthy people across ages. A second PCR of 7 to 11 cycles used a sample-barcoded 5' primer and a J-beta primer mix. TCRdb processed the 5' RACE reads anew with MiXCR; each CDR3 protein has one entry. The sample holds approximately 800,000 distinct CDR3 sequences, about 48% seen once. Sequencing input: blood. These receptors originate from an elderly man in good health.

This rearrangement joins TRBV11-1 to TRBJ2-7; 7 nucleotides match TRBD2. There are 13 residues in the CDR3. Unmatched junction bases numbered 9, after V lost 8 bases and J lost 5 bases. CDR1 and CDR2 from the germline V gene are SGHAT and FQDESV (reference sequence). CDR3 DNA: TGTGCCAGCGCACGGGGGGAATCCCACGAGCAGTACTTC. Residues: CASARGESHEQYF. The complete variable domain, with remaining parts taken from reference TRBV11-1 and TRBJ2-7, reads EAEVAQSPRYKITEKSQAVAFWCDPISGHATLYWYRQILGQGPELLVQFQDESVVDDSQLPKDRFSAERLKGVDSTLKIQPAELGDSAMYLCASARGESHEQYFGPGTRLTVT.

The CDR3 DNA is TGTGCCAGCAGAAAAGGGGACAGGGCAAATCAGCCCCAGCATTTT. It specifies CASRKGDRANQPQHF. The chain uses TRBV5-8 and TRBJ1-5; the match to TRBD1 covers 9 bases. The germline V gene encodes CDR1 SGHTS and CDR2 YDEGEE. V shed 5 bases, J shed 4 bases, and the junction held 7 bases outside the gene matches. The CDR3 runs 15 residues.

This clonotype was seen a handful of times. The DNA of the CDR3 is TGTGCCAGCAGCCAGACAGCCGCTAGCGGTGGATTTTCCTACGAGCAGTACTTC. It codes for CASSQTAASGGFSYEQYF. The chain couples TRBV4-2 to TRBJ2-7, with TRBD2 identical over 7 bases. The V gene's germline CDR1 is LGHNA and CDR2 YNFKEQ. The junction had 15 bases not matched to a gene; V was cut back by 3 bases and J by 1 base. The CDR3 consists of 18 residues.

The chain uses TRBV7-9 and TRBJ2-7, with D uncertain. This CDR3 comprises 15 residues. Between the trimmed V and J ends, which lost 1 base and 2 bases, there was a span of 12 bases. Per germline, CDR1 SEHNR and CDR2 FQNEAQ (reference sequence). CDR3 region: CASSLVGSNAYEQYF. As DNA, the CDR3 is TGTGCCAGCAGCTTAGTTGGTAGTAACGCCTACGAGCAGTACTTC.

This sequence joins TRBV29-1 and TRBJ1-4, with no clear D. The CDR3 contains 11 residues. From germline, CDR1 is SQVTM and CDR2 ANQGSEA. The germline V and J ends were trimmed by 4 bases and 8 bases, with 8 bases remaining between them. The CDR3 sequence is CSVGANEKLFF. The CDR3 nucleotides read TGCAGCGTTGGGGCGAACGAAAAACTGTTTTTT.

Details on this clonotype: The junction differs from germline at one of its ends, possibly a read error. The gene calls are TRBV10-2 and TRBJ2-5, with D possibly called TRBD1 or TRBD2 (5 bases each). The end of the DNA aligns better with TRBJ2-7, so the J call may be wrong. The CDR3 covers 15 residues. Looked up from germline, CDR1 is WSHSY and CDR2 is SAAADI. The CDR3 is CAGSGGWQESYEQYF. CDR3 nucleotides: TGCGCCGGCAGTGGGGGATGGCAGGAAAGCTACGAGCAGTACTTC.

The CDR3 DNA sequence: TGTGCCAGCACCCCATGGGGGGGTCAAGGTCAGCCCCAGCATTTT. Its protein product is CASTPWGGQGQPQHF. The J gene is TRBJ1-5, the V gene TRBV27, with D maybe TRBD1 (5 bases). V gave up 7 bases and J gave up 6 bases, with 19 bases separating them. The germline V gene has CDR1 MNHEY and CDR2 SMNVEV (reference sequence). The CDR3 loop spans 15 amino acids.

This clonotype has ten or more counts. The chain carries TRBV5-1 and TRBJ2-1; the match to TRBD1 covers 9 bases. This CDR3 has 15 amino acids. Unmatched junction bases numbered 4, after V lost 4 bases and J lost 2 bases. The germline CDR1 and CDR2 sequences are SGHRS and YFSETQ. This CDR3 reads CASSLGQGTYNEQFF. The CDR3 coding sequence is TGCGCCAGCAGCCTAGGACAGGGGACCTACAATGAGCAGTTCTTC.

The V and J genes are TRBV6-1 and TRBJ2-7; 9 bases align to TRBD1. CDR1 is MNHNS and CDR2 is SASEGT in the germline V gene. Trimming at V came to 0 bases and at J to 3 bases, leaving 3 bases not matched to a gene. CDR3 length equals 15 residues. The CDR3 sequence is CASSEAGTGRYEQYF. As DNA, the CDR3 is TGTGCCAGCAGTGAAGCCGGGACAGGGCGCTACGAGCAGTACTTC.

The J gene is TRBJ2-5, the V gene TRBV15, with TRBD1 as a possible D gene (5 bases). Per the germline V gene, CDR1 is LNHNV and CDR2 is YYDKDF (reference sequence). The CDR3 has 14 amino acids. The ends were cut back, 1 base at V and 3 bases at J, with 9 bases in the middle. The CDR3 DNA follows: TGTGCCACCAGCAGAGGAGCGACAGAAGAGACCCAGTACTTC. This translates into CATSRGATEETQYF.

The rearrangement joins TRBV7-9 to TRBJ1-2, with D possibly matching TRBD1 (6 bases). CDR1 is SEHNR and CDR2 is FQNEAQ in the germline V gene (reference sequence). Trimming took off 6 bases at V and 2 bases at J, with 16 bases between the two ends. The CDR3 length is 15 residues. The CDR3 reads CASRPQGQRNYGYTF. The CDR3, as DNA: TGTGCCAGCAGGCCACAGGGCCAGCGGAACTATGGCTACACCTTC.

A few counts support this clonotype. The chain has TRBV29-1 and TRBJ2-1; D may match TRBD1 or TRBD2 (5 bases each). The CDR3 spans 13 residues. Per germline, CDR1 SQVTM and CDR2 ANQGSEA. V lost 4 bases, J lost 9 bases, and 16 bases lay in between. CDR3 DNA: TGCAGCGTTGTCGATTGGGGGTTCGGTGAGCAGTTCTTC. Translated, it gives CSVVDWGFGEQFF.

The chain employs TRBV27 and TRBJ2-1; D might be TRBD1 (5 bases). CDR1 is MNHEY and CDR2 is SMNVEV in the germline V gene (reference sequence). Trimming pared 5 bases from V and 8 bases from J, leaving 13 bases between. The CDR3 is 13 residues long. The CDR3 nucleotides read TGTGCCAGCAGTACGAACCAGGGTTATGAGCAGTTCTTC. Protein: CASSTNQGYEQFF.

V is TRBV7-2 and J is TRBJ2-5, with D perhaps TRBD1 or TRBD2 (5 bases each). V was trimmed by 5 bases and J by 2 bases, leaving 15 bases between them. Germline values: CDR1 SGHTA, CDR2 FQGNSA. This CDR3 has 15 amino acids. This chain's CDR3 is CASSPDGASQETQYF. The CDR3 DNA sequence: TGTGCCAGCAGCCCCGACGGGGCCTCACAAGAGACCCAGTACTTC.

This clonotype has only one observation. V is TRBV7-2 and J is TRBJ2-7, with TRBD1 matching over 8 bases. Germline V CDR1 and CDR2: SGHTA, FQGNSA. Trimming at V came to 4 bases and at J to 8 bases, leaving 7 bases not matched to a gene. The CDR3 length is 13 residues. The CDR3 region has the DNA TGTGCCAGCAGCTCCTGGGACAGGTACAAGCAGTACTTC. It encodes CASSSWDRYKQYF.

This clonotype appeared a few times. As DNA, the CDR3 is TGTGCCAGCAGCCAAGTGTGGCGGGAGGGCACAGATACGCAGTATTTT. Amino acids: CASSQVWREGTDTQYF. J is TRBJ2-3 and V is TRBV4-2; 8 positions agree with TRBD2. This CDR3 is 16 amino acids long. The V gene's germline CDR1 is LGHNA and CDR2 YNFKEQ. The ends lost 1 base at V and 1 base at J; junction bases unmatched: 4.

V gene TRBV7-9 combines with J gene TRBJ1-1; D is ambiguous. Trimming removed 4 bases at V and 2 bases at J, with 17 bases between. The germline gives CDR1 SEHNR, CDR2 FQNEAQ (reference sequence). This CDR3 has 16 residues. CDR3: CASSSLLSPANTEAFF. In nucleotides, the CDR3 is TGTGCCAGCAGCTCTCTTCTTTCTCCGGCAAACACTGAAGCTTTCTTT.

This clonotype occurred a few times. J is TRBJ2-1 and V is TRBV7-2; 9 nucleotides line up with TRBD1. CDR1 and CDR2 from the germline V gene are SGHTA and FQGNSA. The junction had 12 bases not matched to a gene; V was cut back by 6 bases and J by 6 bases. There are 16 residues in the CDR3. CDR3 sequence: CASRRTSGQGGNEQFF. The CDR3 DNA is TGTGCCAGCAGGCGGACCTCGGGACAGGGCGGCAATGAGCAGTTCTTC.

The chain is built from TRBV27 and TRBJ2-5, with TRBD2 identical over 15 bases. After removal of 4 bases from V and 11 bases from J, the junction contained 11 bases not matched to a gene. The CDR3 is 16 residues long. The germline V gene has CDR1 MNHEY and CDR2 SMNVEV (reference sequence). The DNA of the CDR3 is TGTGCCAGCAGTTACCGGACTAGCGGGGGGGTCAATGAGCAGTACTTC. As protein: CASSYRTSGGVNEQYF.

Note on this clonotype: At one end, the junction sequence differs from germline, possibly due to a read error. The V gene is TRBV5-1, the J gene TRBJ2-4; 9 positions agree with TRBD1. The germline V gene encodes CDR1 SGHRS and CDR2 YFSETQ. The CDR3 totals 18 residues. This chain's CDR3 is CAGSSGTGYESEQNIQYF. CDR3 sequence (DNA): TGCGCCGGCAGCAGCGGGACAGGGTACGAATCTGAACAAAACATTCAGTACTTC.

This clonotype has a handful of counts. V is TRBV29-1 and J is TRBJ2-6, with D possibly matching TRBD2 (6 bases). V was shortened by 7 bases and J by 0 bases, with 19 bases between the two germline ends. Germline V gene sequence: CDR1 SQVTM, CDR2 ANQGSEA. CDR3 size: 17 residues. As DNA, the CDR3 is TGCAGCGCTCGATACGGGAGCGCGAGCTCTGGGGCCAACGTCCTGACTTTC. Translation gives CSARYGSASSGANVLTF.

A word on this clonotype: With a much larger clone just one base away, this may be a read error. The chain recombines TRBV29-1 with TRBJ2-7, with TRBD2 matching 8 bases. Germline V CDR1 and CDR2: SQVTM, ANQGSEA. The CDR3 loop spans 13 amino acids. J gave up 7 bases and V 6 bases, and 11 bases lay outside the gene matches. CDR3 protein: CSVRRAGEAEQYF. The CDR3 nucleotides read TGCAGCGTCCGACGAGCGGGAGAGGCGGAGCAGTACTTC.